What follows describes a single T cell receptor beta chain. CDR3 length equals 15 residues. Germline CDR1 and CDR2: SGHRS and YFSETQ. Trimming took 0 bases from V and 6 from J, leaving 15 bases between them. The data were obtained in a study of patients and donors after allogeneic stem cell transplantation. One entry per CDR3 protein results from TCRdb running MiXCR on the RT-PCR reads. This sample has over 150,000 distinct CDR3 sequences, with around two fifths found just once. The chain couples TRBV5-1 to TRBJ1-1, with TRBD1 as a possible D gene (5 bases). Specimen: blood, either unsorted or a sorted T cell fraction (not recorded which). The receptor's source is a human donor who was either an allogeneic HSCT recipient or a stem cell or donor lymphocyte infusion donor (not recorded which). It is not recorded whose cells these are; they may come from a transplant donor. CDR3 sequence: CASSLASGEGAEAFF. CDR3 nucleotides: TGCGCCAGCAGCTTGGCTTCCGGGGAAGGGGCTGAAGCTTTCTTT.